The 31 T cell receptor beta chains in this list originate from one sample, sequenced in a study of T cell responses to AZD1222 COVID-19 vaccine. Sequencing was performed with immunoSEQ multiplex PCR; in TCRdb, only in-frame clones are kept and a portion is missing. The table shows approximately 170,000 clones, with 87% occurring only once. The input for sequencing was peripheral blood, taken 28 days after the second AZD1222 dose. The receptor set was obtained from an adult who received the AZD1222 COVID-19 vaccine.

This clone was seen only once. The CDR3 bases are TGTGCCAGCAGCTTAGGAGCAGGGGGAAAAGGCTACACCTTC. Its protein is CASSLGAGGKGYTF. The V gene is TRBV7-9, the J gene TRBJ1-2; 7 bases match TRBD1. Germline values: CDR1 SEHNR, CDR2 FQNEAQ (reference sequence). With V trimmed by 1 base and J by 8 bases, 7 bases remained unmatched. The CDR3 runs 14 residues. The complete variable domain, with remaining parts taken from reference TRBV7-9 and TRBJ1-2, reads DTGVSQNPRHKITKRGQNVTFRCDPISEHNRLYWYRQTLGQGPEFLTYFQNEAQLEKSRLLSDRFSAERPKGSFSTLEIQRTEQGDSAMYLCASSLGAGGKGYTFGSGTRLTVV.

The chain employs TRBV5-1 and TRBJ2-5; TRBD1 agrees at 8 bases. J gave up 5 bases and V 4 bases, and 22 bases lay outside the gene matches. Germline V gene lookup returns CDR1 SGHRS and CDR2 YFSETQ. The CDR3 is 19 amino acids. The CDR3 is CASSTEPTTRGRLGETQYF. The CDR3 region has the DNA TGCGCCAGCAGCACAGAACCCACTACCAGGGGGCGCCTGGGGGAGACCCAGTACTTC.

V gene TRBV5-5 combines with J gene TRBJ1-1; D remains unclear. CDR3 size: 14 residues. Trimming took off 1 base at V and 4 bases at J, with 11 bases between the two ends. The germline V gene encodes CDR1 SGHKS and CDR2 YYEKEE (reference sequence). The CDR3 loop is CASSLTVSSTEAFF. CDR3 DNA sequence: TGTGCCAGCAGCTTGACAGTTTCTTCCACTGAAGCTTTCTTT.

A single count supports this clone. This sequence joins TRBV2 and TRBJ1-6; TRBD1 might be the D (6 bases). The CDR3 is made up of 13 amino acids. Germline CDR1 is SNHLY and CDR2 is FYNNEI. Trimming took off 0 bases at V and 14 bases at J, with 11 bases between the two ends. The DNA for the CDR3 is TGTGCCAGCAGTGAAGCGCGTGGGGGCGCCCTCCACTTT. It is translated as CASSEARGGALHF. The whole variable domain, remainder taken from reference TRBV2 and TRBJ1-6, is EPEVTQTPSHQVTQMGQEVILRCVPISNHLYFYWYRQILGQKVEFLVSFYNNEISEKSEIFDDQFSVERPDGSNFTLKIRSTKLEDSAMYFCASSEARGGALHFGNGTRLTVT.

V usage is TRBV11-2 and J usage is TRBJ2-4, with 7 bases identical to TRBD2. The ends lost 8 bases at V and 1 base at J; junction bases unmatched: 8. Germline CDR1 and CDR2: SGHAT and FQNNGV. This CDR3 is built from 15 residues. The CDR3 bases are TGTGCCAGCGGGAGGGGTTGGATGGCCAAAAACATTCAGTACTTC. It translates to CASGRGWMAKNIQYF.

The chain recombines TRBV4-2 with TRBJ1-5; no reliable D call. Germline CDR1 and CDR2: LGHNA and YNFKEQ. Trimming stripped 0 bases from V and 6 bases from J, with 18 bases between. This CDR3 region has 17 residues. The CDR3 DNA reads as TGTGCCAGCAGCCAAGAAGCCGGGTTGGTCGGCCCTCAGCCCCAGCATTTT. It codes for CASSQEAGLVGPQPQHF.

This clone was detected only once. This rearrangement joins TRBV7-2 to TRBJ2-7; 7 bases fit TRBD1. V dropped 8 bases and J dropped 0; count of bases not matched to a gene: 4. The CDR3 has 13 residues. Per the germline V gene, CDR1 is SGHTA and CDR2 is FQGNSA. The CDR3 nucleotides read TGTGCCAGCGGCCGGGACAGCTCCTACGAGCAGTACTTC. Its translation: CASGRDSSYEQYF. The full variable domain, completed using reference TRBV7-2 and TRBJ2-7, is GAGVSQSPSNKVTEKGKDVELRCDPISGHTALYWYRQSLGQGLEFLIYFQGNSAPDKSGLPSDRFSAERTGGSVSTLTIQRTQQEDSAVYLCASGRDSSYEQYFGPGTRLTVT.

V and J are TRBV7-2 and TRBJ2-7; 7 bases align to TRBD2. The CDR3 has 14 amino acids. Looked up from germline, CDR1 is SGHTA and CDR2 is FQGNSA. J lost 1 base, V lost 7 bases, and 7 bases had no gene match. The CDR3, as DNA: TGTGCCAGCACCGGGGGAGGGTCTTCCTACGAGCAGTACTTC. Translating gives CASTGGGSSYEQYF.

CDR3 loop: CASSKDNRVNGELFF. The CDR3 bases are TGTGCCAGCAGCAAAGATAACAGGGTCAACGGGGAGCTGTTTTTT. The genes are TRBV21-1 and TRBJ2-2; whether TRBD1, the table's D call, matches the DNA was not checked. TRBV21-1 is termed a pseudogene. The CDR3 is 15 amino acids.

V and J are TRBV3-1 (or the pseudogene TRBV3-2) and TRBJ2-5, with 9 bases aligning to TRBD2. The CDR3 totals 16 residues. Germline CDR1 LGHDT, CDR2 YNNKEL (reference sequence). With V trimmed by 0 bases and J by 5 bases, 7 bases remained unmatched. The CDR3 region has the DNA TGTGCCAGCAGCCAAGATCGGCGGGGGGGCCGGGAGACCCAGTACTTC. Translated: CASSQDRRGGRETQYF.

V is TRBV5-1 and J is TRBJ2-4; TRBD1 agrees at 9 bases. This CDR3 spans 13 amino acids. With 7 bases clipped from V and 2 bases from J, the junction kept 1 base outside the gene matches. Looked up from germline, CDR1 is SGHRS and CDR2 is YFSETQ. The CDR3 DNA sequence: TGCGCCAGCGGACAGGGGACCAAAAACATTCAGTACTTC. Its translation is CASGQGTKNIQYF.

The chain links TRBV9 to TRBJ1-2; D gene unclear. The CDR3 has 15 residues. The germline CDR1 and CDR2 sequences are SGDLS and YYNGEE. The V gene lost 0 bases and the J gene lost 4 bases, with 13 bases spanning the gap. The CDR3 here is CASSVGPGISYGYTF. The CDR3 nucleotides are TGTGCCAGCAGCGTAGGACCGGGGATTTCCTATGGCTACACCTTC.

The V gene is TRBV6-6, the J gene TRBJ2-5, with D perhaps being TRBD1 or TRBD2 (5 bases each). The germline V gene encodes CDR1 MNHNY and CDR2 SVGAGI (reference sequence). This CDR3 contains 15 residues. Trimming removed 10 bases from V and 0 bases from J, with 18 bases in between. The CDR3 nucleotides are TGTGCCACGCGAGGGCGACAGTTGTACCAAGAGACCCAGTACTTC. It translates to CATRGRQLYQETQYF.

There are a few counts of this clone. The V and J genes are TRBV3-1 (or the pseudogene TRBV3-2) and TRBJ1-2, with D unclear. CDR3 length: 13 residues. V was clipped by 1 base and J by 4 bases, with 7 bases between them. CDR1 and CDR2 (germline): LGHDT, YNNKEL (reference sequence). The CDR3 sequence is CASSQGQPYGYTF. CDR3 in DNA: TGTGCCAGCAGCCAAGGCCAGCCCTATGGCTACACCTTC.

In this sample, this clone turned up a few times. This chain uses TRBV5-5 with TRBJ1-5, with D possibly matching TRBD1 (6 bases). The CDR3 has 16 amino acids. With 0 bases removed from V and 1 base from J, the gap between germline ends came to 11 bases. Germline lookup yields CDR1 SGHKS and CDR2 YYEKEE (reference sequence). This chain's CDR3 is CASSLAAGTSNQPQHF. The CDR3 DNA reads TGTGCCAGCAGCTTGGCCGCGGGGACAAGCAATCAGCCCCAGCATTTT. The full variable domain, in which reference TRBV5-5 and TRBJ1-5 provide the parts outside the CDR3, is DAGVTQSPTHLIKTRGQQVTLRCSPISGHKSVSWYQQVLGQGPQFIFQYYEKEERGRGNFPDRFSARQFPNYSSELNVNALLLGDSALYLCASSLAAGTSNQPQHFGDGTRLSIL.

This chain links TRBV19 with TRBJ2-5; TRBD2 matches at 7 bases. V lost 8 bases and J lost 5; bases outside the gene matches: 14. The CDR3 is made up of 15 amino acids. The germline CDR1 and CDR2 sequences are LNHDA and SQIVND (reference sequence). The CDR3 DNA sequence: TGTGCCAGTTCCCCGGGGGAGGGTCCGTGGGAGACCCAGTACTTC. Translated: CASSPGEGPWETQYF. The whole variable domain, remainder taken from reference TRBV19 and TRBJ2-5, is DGGITQSPKYLFRKEGQNVTLSCEQNLNHDAMYWYRQDPGQGLRLIYYSQIVNDFQKGDIAEGYSVSREKKESFPLTVTSAQKNPTAFYLCASSPGEGPWETQYFGPGTRLLVL.

This clone has more than one count but fewer than ten. This chain links TRBV6-5 with TRBJ1-2; maybe TRBD1 (6 bases). V was trimmed by 0 bases and J by 8 bases, leaving 13 bases between them. Germline V gives CDR1 MNHEY, CDR2 SVGAGI. CDR3 length: 14 amino acids. CDR3 sequence reads: CASSYSISQGGYTF. The DNA of the CDR3 is TGTGCCAGCAGTTACTCGATCTCGCAGGGGGGCTACACCTTC.

The chain links TRBV12-5 to TRBJ2-5, with 11 bases that match TRBD2. CDR1 is LGHNT, CDR2 FRNRAP, per germline. There are 15 residues in the CDR3. J was trimmed by 2 bases and V by 2 bases; bases with no gene match: 1. The chain's CDR3 is CASGLRTSGQETQYF. The CDR3 nucleotides are TGTGCTAGTGGTTTGCGGACTAGCGGGCAAGAGACCCAGTACTTC.

The chain has TRBV19 and TRBJ1-2; the match to TRBD1 covers 8 bases. The CDR3 totals 15 residues. V dropped 5 bases and J dropped 6; count of bases not matched to a gene: 11. Germline CDR1 and CDR2: LNHDA and SQIVND (reference sequence). The CDR3 DNA is TGTGCCAGTAGTCCCCGGACAGGGCGATATGATGGCTACACCTTC. Protein sequence: CASSPRTGRYDGYTF.

The chain links TRBV6-5 to TRBJ2-1; D is unresolved. Looked up from germline, CDR1 is MNHEY and CDR2 is SVGAGI. The CDR3 contains 12 residues. Trimming removed 2 bases at V and 6 bases at J, with 5 bases between. CDR3 sequence: CASSYGSNEQFF. For the CDR3, the DNA is TGTGCCAGCAGTTACGGTAGCAATGAGCAGTTCTTC.

The chain links TRBV6-4 to TRBJ1-1; D is possibly TRBD1 (6 bases). Germline V CDR1 and CDR2: MRHNA, SNTAGT. CDR3 size: 18 residues. V was trimmed by 2 bases and J by 0 bases, leaving 19 bases between them. The CDR3 protein is CASSDTGQGLWLNTEAFF. The CDR3 DNA reads as TGTGCCAGCAGTGACACGGGTCAGGGGTTGTGGCTGAACACTGAAGCTTTCTTT.

The chain is built from TRBV6-5 and TRBJ2-5; unclear D gene. Germline CDR1 reads MNHEY; CDR2 reads SVGAGI. CDR3 size: 15 residues. V lost 2 bases, J lost 3 bases, and 13 bases lay in between. As DNA, the CDR3 is TGTGCCAGCAGTTACCCGGTAAGAGGAGAAGAGACCCAGTACTTC. Its protein product is CASSYPVRGEETQYF.

The genes are TRBV5-5 and TRBJ1-2, with a weak D call TRBD1 (5 bases). The CDR3 length is 16 residues. The germline CDR1 and CDR2 sequences are SGHKS and YYEKEE (reference sequence). With 0 bases removed from V and 0 bases from J, the gap between germline ends came to 12 bases. CDR3 nucleotide sequence: TGTGCCAGCAGCTTGGCCGGGACTCCGTCTAACTATGGCTACACCTTC. Amino acid sequence: CASSLAGTPSNYGYTF. Drawing the rest from reference TRBV5-5 and TRBJ1-2, the complete variable domain is DAGVTQSPTHLIKTRGQQVTLRCSPISGHKSVSWYQQVLGQGPQFIFQYYEKEERGRGNFPDRFSARQFPNYSSELNVNALLLGDSALYLCASSLAGTPSNYGYTFGSGTRLTVV.

The rearrangement links TRBV6-5 to TRBJ1-2; unclear D gene. This CDR3 has 12 amino acids. Germline values: CDR1 MNHEY, CDR2 SVGAGI. Trimming cost V 6 bases and J 8 bases, with 13 bases left between them. The chain's CDR3 is CASRGTGGGYTF. The CDR3 DNA reads TGTGCCAGCAGAGGTACGGGTGGGGGCTACACCTTC.

CDR3: CASSFSGGATDTQYF. CDR3 DNA sequence: TGTGCCAGCAGCTTTAGCGGGGGGGCCACAGATACGCAGTATTTT. J is TRBJ2-3 and V is TRBV5-6, with TRBD2 matching 11 bases. This CDR3 region has 15 residues. In germline, CDR1 is SGHDT, CDR2 YYEEEE. After removal of 2 bases from V and 2 bases from J, the junction contained 1 base not matched to a gene.

The chain employs TRBV5-1 and TRBJ2-7; D is uncertain. Germline loops: CDR1 SGHRS, CDR2 YFSETQ. This CDR3 is 14 amino acids long. Trimming left V 1 base short and J 1 base short, with 9 bases between. In DNA form, the CDR3 reads TGCGCCAGCAGCTTGTCCCAGACGTCCTACGAGCAGTACTTC. Its translation: CASSLSQTSYEQYF.

The chain employs TRBV19 and TRBJ2-7; D possibly corresponds to TRBD1 (6 bases). The CDR3 is 16 amino acids. V gave up 5 bases and J gave up 2 bases, with 19 bases separating them. Germline CDR1 and CDR2: LNHDA and SQIVND (reference sequence). Written as DNA, the CDR3 is TGTGCCAGTAGTCCCCACGGGCCGGGACAAGCCTACGAGCAGTACTTC. Translated: CASSPHGPGQAYEQYF.

This chain links TRBV5-6 with TRBJ1-2; 8 bases agree with TRBD1. After removal of 5 bases from V and 8 bases from J, the junction contained 17 bases not matched to a gene. The CDR3 totals 16 residues. Germline-derived CDR1 and CDR2 are SGHDT and YYEEEE. The CDR3 coding sequence is TGTGCCAGCAGTCAGGGACAGGAAATACTCCGAGGGGGCTACACCTTC. Encoded protein: CASSQGQEILRGGYTF.

The chain employs TRBV4-3 and TRBJ2-3; 11 bases line up with TRBD1. Germline V gene sequence: CDR1 LGHNA, CDR2 YSLEER. This CDR3 spans 18 amino acids. V dropped 4 bases and J dropped 4; count of bases not matched to a gene: 13. CDR3 residues: CASSPNPRTGGVADTQYF. DNA of the CDR3: TGCGCCAGCAGCCCAAATCCCCGGACAGGGGGCGTGGCAGATACGCAGTATTTT.

The chain links TRBV2 to TRBJ2-2, with 8 nucleotides matching TRBD2. The CDR3 has 15 residues. Germline assignment: CDR1 SNHLY and CDR2 FYNNEI. The J segment lost 7 bases and the V segment lost 6 bases, leaving 10 bases of the junction unmatched. CDR3 protein: CASRRLARKDGELFF. The CDR3 bases are TGTGCCAGCAGAAGACTAGCGAGGAAGGACGGGGAGCTGTTTTTT.

The chain recombines TRBV2 with TRBJ2-7; possible D gene TRBD1, 6 bases. The CDR3 length is 14 residues. Trimming took 6 bases from V and 1 from J, leaving 13 bases between them. Germline V gene data show CDR1 as SNHLY and CDR2 as FYNNEI. Here the CDR3 reads CASRAGTGSYEQYF. The CDR3 DNA reads as TGTGCCAGCAGGGCGGGCACAGGGTCCTACGAGCAGTACTTC.